This T cell receptor (beta chain) originates from a study of PD-L1 blockade in urothelial cancer. Study at large: Intravenous atezolizumab, 1,200 mg every 3 weeks, was begun by patients around 2014. At 3 weeks after treatment start (second dose) and again at 6 weeks, blood was analyzed. From 0 to 3 prior chemotherapy regimens had been given to the patients.

The time point here: peripheral blood 6 weeks after treatment start. This table comes from immunoSEQ multiplex PCR, and its TCRdb copy is limited to in-frame clones, with some not included. Here the sample spans some 120,000 clones, around 89% being singletons. Germline CDR1 and CDR2: MNHEY and SMNVEV (reference sequence). The CDR3 sequence is 15 residues long. Deletions cut 4 bases from V and 6 bases from J, with 17 bases between. The TCR comes from a man in his fifties or sixties with urothelial cancer. Specimen: PBMCs, collected around atezolizumab (anti-PD-L1) treatment. The chain joins TRBV27 to TRBJ2-3; the D gene is possibly TRBD2 (5 bases). DNA for the CDR3: TGTGCCAGCAGTTCTTTACTAGGGTATCGGGATACGCAGTATTTT. Protein sequence: CASSSLLGYRDTQYF.